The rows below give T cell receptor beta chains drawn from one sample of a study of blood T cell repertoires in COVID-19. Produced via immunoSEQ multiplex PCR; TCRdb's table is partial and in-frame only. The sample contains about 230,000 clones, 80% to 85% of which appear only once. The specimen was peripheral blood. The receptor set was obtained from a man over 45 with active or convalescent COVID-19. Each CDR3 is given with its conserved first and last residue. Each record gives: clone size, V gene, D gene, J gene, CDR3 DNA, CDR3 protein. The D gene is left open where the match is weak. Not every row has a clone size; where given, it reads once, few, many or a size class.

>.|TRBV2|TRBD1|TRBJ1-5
TGTGCCAGCAGTGGACAGGGCCATCAGCCCCAGCATTTT
CASSGQGHQPQHF
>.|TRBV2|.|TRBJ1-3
TGTGCCAGCAGCAGCAGGGATTTAAACACCATATATTTT
CASSSRDLNTIYF
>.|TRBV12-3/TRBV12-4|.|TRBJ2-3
.
CASSFGLGTEYF
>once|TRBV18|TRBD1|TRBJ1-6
TGTGCCAGCTCACCGAGGCAGGGGGACTCACCCCTCCACTTT
CASSPRQGDSPLHF
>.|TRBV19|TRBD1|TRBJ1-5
TGTGCCAGTAGCAACGTGTTGACCGGGACAGGGAGCAATCAGCCCCAGCATTTT
CASSNVLTGTGSNQPQHF
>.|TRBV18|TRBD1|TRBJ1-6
TGTGCCAGTTCGACAGGGTTGGACTCACCCCTCCACTTT
CASSTGLDSPLHF
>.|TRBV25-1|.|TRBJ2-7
TGTGCCAGCAGTGTACCTCACAGCTACGAGCAGTACTTC
CASSVPHSYEQYF
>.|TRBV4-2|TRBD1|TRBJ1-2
TGTGCCAGCAGCCAGGACAGGGAATTAGGCTACACCTTC
CASSQDRELGYTF
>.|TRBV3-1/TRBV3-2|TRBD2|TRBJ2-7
TGTGCCAGCAGCCTGGGACTAGCGATCAGCTACGAGCAGTACTTC
CASSLGLAISYEQYF
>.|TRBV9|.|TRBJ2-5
TGTGCCAGCAGCACGACAGGTCTCATCCAAGAGACCCAGTACTTC
CASSTTGLIQETQYF
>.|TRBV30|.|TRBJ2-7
TGTGCCTGGGGCCCGACGGGGATCTACGAGCAGTACTTC
CAWGPTGIYEQYF
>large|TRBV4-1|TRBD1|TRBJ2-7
TGCGCCAGCAGCCAAGAGTGGGACAGGGGCTACGAGCAGTACTTC
CASSQEWDRGYEQYF
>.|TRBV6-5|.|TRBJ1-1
TGTGCCAGCAGTTACTCGGCTCGAGCGGGCACTGAAGCTTTCTTT
CASSYSARAGTEAFF
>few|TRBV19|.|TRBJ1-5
TGTGCCAGTAGTGGAACAGTGAACAATCAGCCCCAGCATTTT
CASSGTVNNQPQHF
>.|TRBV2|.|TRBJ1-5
TGTGCCAGCAGTGATAGAGAAAATCAGCCCCAGCATTTT
CASSDRENQPQHF